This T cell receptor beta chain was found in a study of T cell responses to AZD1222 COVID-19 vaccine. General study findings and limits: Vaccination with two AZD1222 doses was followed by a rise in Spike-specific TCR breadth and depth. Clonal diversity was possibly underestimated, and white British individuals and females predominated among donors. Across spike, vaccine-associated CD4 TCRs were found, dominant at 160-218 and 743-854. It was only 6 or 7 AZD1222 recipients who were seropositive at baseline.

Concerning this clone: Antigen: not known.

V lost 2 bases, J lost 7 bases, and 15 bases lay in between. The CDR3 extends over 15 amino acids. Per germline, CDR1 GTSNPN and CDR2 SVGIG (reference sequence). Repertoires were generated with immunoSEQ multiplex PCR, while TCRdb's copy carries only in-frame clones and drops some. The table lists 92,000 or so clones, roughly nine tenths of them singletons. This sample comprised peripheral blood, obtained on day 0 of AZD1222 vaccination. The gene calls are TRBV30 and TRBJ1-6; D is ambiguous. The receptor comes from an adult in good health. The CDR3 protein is CAWSLLGTRNSPLHF. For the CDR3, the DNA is TGTGCCTGGAGTTTGCTGGGAACTAGGAATTCACCCCTCCACTTT.